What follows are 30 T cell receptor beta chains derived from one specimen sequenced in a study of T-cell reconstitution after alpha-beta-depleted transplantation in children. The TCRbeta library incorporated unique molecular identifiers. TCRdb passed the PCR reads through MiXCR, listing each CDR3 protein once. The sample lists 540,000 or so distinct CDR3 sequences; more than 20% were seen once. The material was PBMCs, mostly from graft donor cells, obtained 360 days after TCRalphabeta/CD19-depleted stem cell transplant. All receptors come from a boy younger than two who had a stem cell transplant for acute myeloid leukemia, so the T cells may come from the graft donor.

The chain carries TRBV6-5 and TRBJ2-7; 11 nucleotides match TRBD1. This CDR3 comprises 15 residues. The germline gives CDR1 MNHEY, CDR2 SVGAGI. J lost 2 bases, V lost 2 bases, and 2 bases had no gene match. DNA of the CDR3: TGTGCCAGCAGTTACGGGACAGGGGGGACCTACGAGCAGTACGTC. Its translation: CASSYGTGGTYEQYV.

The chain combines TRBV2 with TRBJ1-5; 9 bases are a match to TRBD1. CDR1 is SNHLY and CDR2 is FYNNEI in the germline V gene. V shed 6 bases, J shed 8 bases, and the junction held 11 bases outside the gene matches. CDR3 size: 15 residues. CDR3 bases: TGTGCCAGCAGGGGGTCCACAGGGGGCGGGAAGCCCCAGCATTTT. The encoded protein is CASRGSTGGGKPQHF. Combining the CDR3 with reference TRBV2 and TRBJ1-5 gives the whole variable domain EPEVTQTPSHQVTQMGQEVILRCVPISNHLYFYWYRQILGQKVEFLVSFYNNEISEKSEIFDDQFSVERPDGSNFTLKIRSTKLEDSAMYFCASRGSTGGGKPQHFGDGTRLSIL.

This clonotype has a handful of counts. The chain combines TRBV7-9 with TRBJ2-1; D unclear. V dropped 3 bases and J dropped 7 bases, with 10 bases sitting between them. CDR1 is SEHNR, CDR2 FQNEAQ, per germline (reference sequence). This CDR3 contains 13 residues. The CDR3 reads CASSFPARNEQFF. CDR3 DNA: TGTGCCAGCAGCTTTCCTGCTAGGAATGAGCAGTTCTTC.

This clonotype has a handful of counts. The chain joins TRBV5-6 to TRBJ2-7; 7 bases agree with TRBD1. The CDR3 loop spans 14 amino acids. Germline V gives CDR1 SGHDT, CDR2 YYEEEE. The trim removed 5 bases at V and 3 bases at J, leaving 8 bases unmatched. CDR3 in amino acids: CASRTGFRNYEQYF. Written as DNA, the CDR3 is TGTGCCAGCAGGACAGGGTTCCGGAACTACGAGCAGTACTTC.

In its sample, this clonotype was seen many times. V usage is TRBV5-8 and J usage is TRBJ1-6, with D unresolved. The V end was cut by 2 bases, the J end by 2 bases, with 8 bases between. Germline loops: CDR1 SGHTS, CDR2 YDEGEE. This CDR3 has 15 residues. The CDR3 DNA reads TGTGCCAGCAGCTTCCGGGTAACCTATAATTCACCCCTCCACTTT. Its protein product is CASSFRVTYNSPLHF.

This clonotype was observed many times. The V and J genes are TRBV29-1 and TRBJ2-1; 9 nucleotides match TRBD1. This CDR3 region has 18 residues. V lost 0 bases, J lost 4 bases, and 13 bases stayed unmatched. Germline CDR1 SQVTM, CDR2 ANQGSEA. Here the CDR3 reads CSVEESPGSGQGYNEQFF. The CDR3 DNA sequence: TGCAGCGTTGAAGAGAGTCCGGGGTCGGGACAGGGTTACAATGAGCAGTTCTTC.

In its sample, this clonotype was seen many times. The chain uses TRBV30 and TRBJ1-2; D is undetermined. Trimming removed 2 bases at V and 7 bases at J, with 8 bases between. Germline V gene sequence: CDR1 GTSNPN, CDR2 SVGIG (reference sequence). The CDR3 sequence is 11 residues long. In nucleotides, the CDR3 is TGTGCCTGGAGTATGGCCTCTGGCTACACCTTC. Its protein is CAWSMASGYTF.

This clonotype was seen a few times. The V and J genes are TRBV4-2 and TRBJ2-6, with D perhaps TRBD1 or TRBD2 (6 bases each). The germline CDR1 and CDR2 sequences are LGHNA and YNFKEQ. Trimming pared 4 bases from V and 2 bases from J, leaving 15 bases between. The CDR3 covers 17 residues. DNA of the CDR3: TGTGCCAGCAGCCCCAAGGGGGGTTCTGCTGGGGCCAACGTCCTGACTTTC. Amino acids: CASSPKGGSAGANVLTF.

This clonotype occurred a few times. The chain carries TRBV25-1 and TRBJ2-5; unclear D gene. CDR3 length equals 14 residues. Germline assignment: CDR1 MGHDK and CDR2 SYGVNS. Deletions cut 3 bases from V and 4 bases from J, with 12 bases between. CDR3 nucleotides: TGTGCCAGCAGTGATGAACATATTATAGAGACCCAGTACTTC. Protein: CASSDEHIIETQYF.

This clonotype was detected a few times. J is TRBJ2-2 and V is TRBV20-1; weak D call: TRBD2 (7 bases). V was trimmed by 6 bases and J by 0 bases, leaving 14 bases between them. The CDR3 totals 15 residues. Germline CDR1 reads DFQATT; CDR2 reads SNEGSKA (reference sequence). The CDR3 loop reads CSAKPGGPNTGELFF. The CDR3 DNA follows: TGCAGTGCAAAACCGGGGGGCCCGAACACCGGGGAGCTGTTTTTT.

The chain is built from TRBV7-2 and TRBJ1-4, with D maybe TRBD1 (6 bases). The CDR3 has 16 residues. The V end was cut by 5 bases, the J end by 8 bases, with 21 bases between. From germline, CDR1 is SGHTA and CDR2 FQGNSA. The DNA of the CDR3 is TGTGCCAGCAGCCCCAGGCATGGGGGGCAAACGGAAAAACTGTTTTTT. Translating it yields CASSPRHGGQTEKLFF.

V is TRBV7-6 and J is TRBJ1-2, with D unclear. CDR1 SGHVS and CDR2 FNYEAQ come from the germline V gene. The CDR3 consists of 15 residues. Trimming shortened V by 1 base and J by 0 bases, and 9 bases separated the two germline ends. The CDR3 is CASSLGRGTNYGYTF. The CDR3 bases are TGTGCCAGCAGCTTAGGGAGAGGAACTAACTATGGCTACACCTTC.

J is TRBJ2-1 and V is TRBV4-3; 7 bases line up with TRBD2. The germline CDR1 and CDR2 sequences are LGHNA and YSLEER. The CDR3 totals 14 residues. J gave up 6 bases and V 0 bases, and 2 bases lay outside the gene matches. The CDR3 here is CASSQETGGNEQFF. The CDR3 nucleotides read TGCGCCAGCAGCCAAGAAACGGGGGGCAATGAGCAGTTCTTC.

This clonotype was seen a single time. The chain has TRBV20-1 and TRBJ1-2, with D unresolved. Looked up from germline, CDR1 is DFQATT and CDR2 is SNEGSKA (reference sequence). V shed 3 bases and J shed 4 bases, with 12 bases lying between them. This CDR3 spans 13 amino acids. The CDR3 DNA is TGCAGTGCTAGTTCTTACGGAGGCTATGGCTACACCTTC. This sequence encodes CSASSYGGYGYTF.

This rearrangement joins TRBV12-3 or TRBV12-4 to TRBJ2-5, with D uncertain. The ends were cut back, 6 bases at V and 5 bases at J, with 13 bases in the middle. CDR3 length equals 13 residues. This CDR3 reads CASRYRARETQYF. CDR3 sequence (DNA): TGTGCCAGCAGGTACAGAGCCCGCGAGACCCAGTACTTC.

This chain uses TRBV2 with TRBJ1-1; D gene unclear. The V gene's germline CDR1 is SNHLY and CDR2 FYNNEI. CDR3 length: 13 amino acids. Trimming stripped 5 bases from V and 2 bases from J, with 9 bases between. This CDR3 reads CASSREPNTEAFF. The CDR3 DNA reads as TGTGCCAGCAGTCGGGAGCCTAACACTGAAGCTTTCTTT.

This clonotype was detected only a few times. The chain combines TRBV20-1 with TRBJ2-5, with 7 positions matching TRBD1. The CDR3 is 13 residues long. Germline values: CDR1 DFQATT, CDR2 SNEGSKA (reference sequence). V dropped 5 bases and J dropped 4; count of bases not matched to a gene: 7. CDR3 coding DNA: TGCAGTGCTGTAAACAGGGGTCGAGAGACCCAGTACTTC. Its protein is CSAVNRGRETQYF.

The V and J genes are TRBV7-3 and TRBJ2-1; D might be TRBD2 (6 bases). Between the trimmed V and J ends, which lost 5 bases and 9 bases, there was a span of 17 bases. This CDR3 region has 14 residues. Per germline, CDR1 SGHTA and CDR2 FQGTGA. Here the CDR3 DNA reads TGTGCCAGCAGCCCCCAAGTGACTAGTAGTGAGCAGTTCTTC. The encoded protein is CASSPQVTSSEQFF.

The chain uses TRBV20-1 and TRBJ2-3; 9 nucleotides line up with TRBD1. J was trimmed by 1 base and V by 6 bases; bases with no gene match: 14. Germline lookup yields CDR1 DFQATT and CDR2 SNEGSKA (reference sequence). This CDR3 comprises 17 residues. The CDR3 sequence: CSAAGTGRSYGTDTQYF. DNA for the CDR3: TGCAGTGCGGCCGGGACAGGGAGGTCTTACGGCACAGATACGCAGTATTTT.

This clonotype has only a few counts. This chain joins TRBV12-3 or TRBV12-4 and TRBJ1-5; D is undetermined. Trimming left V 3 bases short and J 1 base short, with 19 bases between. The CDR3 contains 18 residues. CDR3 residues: CASSFLFSGVGSNQPQHF. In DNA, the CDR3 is TGTGCCAGCAGTTTTTTATTTAGCGGGGTTGGAAGCAATCAGCCCCAGCATTTT.

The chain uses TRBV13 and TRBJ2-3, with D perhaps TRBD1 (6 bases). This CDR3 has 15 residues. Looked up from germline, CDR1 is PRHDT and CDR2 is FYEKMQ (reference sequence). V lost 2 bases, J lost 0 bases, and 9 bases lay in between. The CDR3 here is CASSLNRASTDTQYF. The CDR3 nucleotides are TGTGCCAGCAGCTTAAACAGGGCTAGCACAGATACGCAGTATTTT.

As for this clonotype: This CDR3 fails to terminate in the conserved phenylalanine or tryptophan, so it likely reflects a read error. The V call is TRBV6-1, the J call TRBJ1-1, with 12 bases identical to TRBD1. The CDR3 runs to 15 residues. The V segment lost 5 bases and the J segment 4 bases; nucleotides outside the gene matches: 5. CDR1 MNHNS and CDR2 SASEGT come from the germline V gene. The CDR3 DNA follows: TGTGCCAGCAGTCGCCGGGACAGGGGGCGCACTGAAGCTTTCCTT. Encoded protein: CASSRRDRGRTEAFL.

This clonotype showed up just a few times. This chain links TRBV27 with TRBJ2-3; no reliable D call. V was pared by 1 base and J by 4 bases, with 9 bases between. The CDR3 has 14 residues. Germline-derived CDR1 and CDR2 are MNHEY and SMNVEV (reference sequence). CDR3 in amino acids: CASSLLGRSDTQYF. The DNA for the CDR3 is TGTGCCAGCAGTTTATTAGGACGATCAGATACGCAGTATTTT.

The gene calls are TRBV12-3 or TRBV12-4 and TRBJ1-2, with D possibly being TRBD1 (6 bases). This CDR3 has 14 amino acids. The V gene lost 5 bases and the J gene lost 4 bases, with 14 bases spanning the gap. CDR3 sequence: CASSGQGSFYGYTF. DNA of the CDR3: TGTGCCAGCAGTGGCCAGGGGTCCTTCTATGGCTACACCTTC.

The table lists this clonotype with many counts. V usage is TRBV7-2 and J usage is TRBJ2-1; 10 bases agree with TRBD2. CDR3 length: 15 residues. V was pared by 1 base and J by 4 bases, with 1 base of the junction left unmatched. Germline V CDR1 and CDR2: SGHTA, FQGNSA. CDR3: CASSLETSGYNEQFF. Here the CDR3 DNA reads TGTGCCAGCAGCTTAGAGACTAGCGGGTACAATGAGCAGTTCTTC.

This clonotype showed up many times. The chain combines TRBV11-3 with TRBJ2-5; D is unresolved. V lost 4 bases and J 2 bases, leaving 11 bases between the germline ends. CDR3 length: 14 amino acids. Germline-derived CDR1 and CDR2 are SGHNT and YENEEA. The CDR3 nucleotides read TGTGCCAGCAGCTACGAGCTGCGGCAAGAGACCCAGTACTTC. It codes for CASSYELRQETQYF.

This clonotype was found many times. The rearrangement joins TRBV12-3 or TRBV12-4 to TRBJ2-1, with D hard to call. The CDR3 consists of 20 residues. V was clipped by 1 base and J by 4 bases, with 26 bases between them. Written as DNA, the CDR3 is TGTGCCAGCAGTTTAGACGGTTTGGTGGTTCACACAATGGGGTACAATGAGCAGTTCTTC. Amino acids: CASSLDGLVVHTMGYNEQFF.

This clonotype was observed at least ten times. The CDR3 nucleotides are TGCGCCAGCAGCCAAGACGCACTGGGCTACACCTTC. Encoded protein: CASSQDALGYTF. J is TRBJ1-2 and V is TRBV4-1; no clear D. Trimming removed 0 bases at V and 8 bases at J, with 7 bases between. CDR1 MGHRA and CDR2 YSYEKL come from the germline V gene. CDR3 size: 12 residues.

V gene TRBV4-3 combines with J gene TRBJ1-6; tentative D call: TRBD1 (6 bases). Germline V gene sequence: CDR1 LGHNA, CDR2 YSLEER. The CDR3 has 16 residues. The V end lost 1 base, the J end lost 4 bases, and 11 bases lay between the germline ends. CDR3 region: CASSQAIQGYNSPLHF. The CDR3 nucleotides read TGCGCCAGCAGCCAAGCGATACAGGGTTATAATTCACCCCTCCACTTT.

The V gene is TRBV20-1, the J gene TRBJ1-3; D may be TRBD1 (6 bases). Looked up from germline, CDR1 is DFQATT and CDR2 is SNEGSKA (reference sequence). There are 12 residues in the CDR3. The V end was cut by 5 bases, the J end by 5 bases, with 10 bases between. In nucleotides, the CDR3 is TGCAGTGCTCACCGGGACAGAAACACCATATATTTT. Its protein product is CSAHRDRNTIYF.